This entry describes one T cell receptor beta chain. This sample was taken from a study of blood T cell repertoires in COVID-19. Using immunoSEQ multiplex PCR, the repertoire was profiled, and TCRdb retains in-frame clones only, with some absent. This repertoire shows just over 300,000 clones, over 75% found once; its top ten account for around a tenth. Germline V gives CDR1 GTSNPN, CDR2 SVGIG (reference sequence). The V gene lost 1 base and the J gene lost 3 bases, with 14 bases spanning the gap. There are 15 residues in the CDR3. The specimen was PBMCs or T cells enriched from blood (not recorded which). The receptor was derived from a woman aged 40-49 years who had recovered from COVID-19. The chain couples TRBV30 to TRBJ2-3; D is unresolved. The CDR3 sequence is CAWSDGSPGTDTQYF. The DNA of the CDR3 is TGTGCCTGGAGTGACGGCTCTCCGGGTACAGATACGCAGTATTTT.